The 10 T cell receptor beta chains below were found in one sample sequenced in a study of a mutant IDH1 vaccine in newly diagnosed glioma. The assay was immunoSEQ multiplex PCR, and TCRdb's table has in-frame clones only and misses some. The table records 25,000 to 30,000 clones, around 87% of them present only once. The sample's time point: week 5, during vaccination. Vaccination used 300 ug of mutant IDH1 20-mer peptide per dose, with topical imiquimod. No antigen has been assigned to these receptors. Source: peripheral blood mononuclear cells (PBMCs), taken from a glioma patient whose treatment included an IDH1 peptide vaccine. The source of these receptors is a woman aged 40 to 50 with glioma. Some clones in this sample may be carry-over from other donors' samples.

V is TRBV10-1 and J is TRBJ2-4; TRBD2 agrees at 7 bases. V was clipped by 10 bases and J by 7 bases; unmatched bases: 28. Germline assignment: CDR1 WNHNN and CDR2 SYGVQD (reference sequence). The length of the CDR3 is 19 residues. In nucleotides, the CDR3 is TGCGCCAACTCCATCTTCCGATTTCGGGACTACCACGGGGCCAACATTCAGTACTTC. It yields the protein CANSIFRFRDYHGANIQYF.

This clone was counted a few times. The J gene is TRBJ1-4, the V gene TRBV4-1; TRBD1 might be the D (5 bases). CDR1 and CDR2 from the germline V gene are MGHRA and YSYEKL. Trimming left V 5 bases short and J 5 bases short, with 18 bases between. This CDR3 contains 16 residues. The CDR3 coding sequence is TGCGCCAGCAGCGCCCCCACCGGACACGGGAATGAAAAACTGTTTTTT. Its translation is CASSAPTGHGNEKLFF.

This clone came up once. The chain combines TRBV6-1 with TRBJ1-4; 12 positions match TRBD1. CDR3 length: 17 residues. The germline gives CDR1 MNHNS, CDR2 SASEGT. V shed 4 bases, J shed 8 bases, and the junction held 11 bases outside the gene matches. The CDR3 here is CASSGVGQGARWEKLFF. CDR3 coding DNA: TGTGCCAGCAGTGGAGTGGGACAGGGGGCGCGGTGGGAAAAACTGTTTTTT.

The CDR3 nucleotides are TGTGCTAGTGGTTCCTACAATGAGCAGTTCTTC. Encoded protein: CASGSYNEQFF. The chain carries TRBV12-5 and TRBJ2-1; D is uncertain. The V gene lost 4 bases and the J gene lost 2 bases, with 0 bases spanning the gap. Germline V CDR1 and CDR2: LGHNT, FRNRAP. The CDR3 covers 11 residues. The whole variable domain, filled in from reference TRBV12-5 and TRBJ2-1, reads DARVTQTPRHKVTEMGQEVTMRCQPILGHNTVFWYRQTMMQGLELLAYFRNRAPLDDSGMPKDRFSAEMPDATLATLKIQPSEPRDSAVYFCASGSYNEQFFGPGTRLTVL.

The chain joins TRBV5-1 to TRBJ2-2; 7 bases match TRBD2. The CDR3 runs 16 residues. Trimming took 0 bases from V and 2 from J; bases not matched to a gene: 4. Germline CDR1 and CDR2: SGHRS and YFSETQ. The CDR3 loop is CASSLERAGNTGELFF. CDR3 coding DNA: TGCGCCAGCAGCTTGGAGCGAGCGGGAAACACCGGGGAGCTGTTTTTT.

The chain links TRBV9 to TRBJ2-2; 8 bases are a match to TRBD1. Per germline, CDR1 SGDLS and CDR2 YYNGEE. This CDR3 region has 14 residues. V gave up 6 bases and J gave up 5 bases; unmatched junction bases: 6. The chain's CDR3 is CASTAGGRTGELFF. For the CDR3, the DNA is TGTGCCAGCACCGCAGGGGGCCGAACCGGGGAGCTGTTTTTT.

This clone was detected a few times. The CDR3 DNA sequence: TGTGCCAGCAGCTTCGTTCAGGGCACTGAGCAGTTCTTC. Encoded protein: CASSFVQGTEQFF. The V gene is TRBV5-8, the J gene TRBJ2-1, with a possible D match to TRBD1 (5 bases). With 2 bases removed from V and 9 bases from J, the gap between germline ends came to 12 bases. The CDR3 totals 13 residues. Germline assignment: CDR1 SGHTS and CDR2 YDEGEE. Combining the CDR3 with reference TRBV5-8 and TRBJ2-1 gives the whole variable domain EAGVTQSPTHLIKTRGQQATLRCSPISGHTSVYWYQQALGLGLQFLLWYDEGEERNRGNFPPRFSGRQFPNYSSELNVNALELEDSALYLCASSFVQGTEQFFGPGTRLTVL.

This sequence joins TRBV19 and TRBJ2-5; unclear D gene. The length of the CDR3 is 13 residues. CDR1 and CDR2 from the germline V gene are LNHDA and SQIVND (reference sequence). The V gene lost 1 base and the J gene lost 5 bases, with 8 bases spanning the gap. The CDR3 spells CASSIALGETQYF. CDR3 bases: TGTGCCAGTAGTATAGCCCTTGGGGAGACCCAGTACTTC.

The V gene is TRBV6-1, the J gene TRBJ2-7; D may match TRBD1 or TRBD2 (5 bases each). Germline V gene sequence: CDR1 MNHNS, CDR2 SASEGT. CDR3 length equals 19 residues. Trimming took 1 base from V and 1 from J, leaving 23 bases between them. CDR3 in amino acids: CASSEVDEGLTLLSYEQYF. The DNA of the CDR3 is TGTGCCAGCAGTGAAGTAGACGAGGGGCTCACGCTCCTTTCCTACGAGCAGTACTTC.

This clone was seen only once. The chain has TRBV28 and TRBJ2-3, with D unresolved. CDR3 length: 12 residues. Germline lookup yields CDR1 MDHEN and CDR2 SYDVKM. Trimming took 2 bases from V and 10 from J, leaving 10 bases between them. The CDR3, as DNA: TGTGCCAGCAGTTTACTCCGCATGGCGCAGTATTTT. Translating it yields CASSLLRMAQYF.